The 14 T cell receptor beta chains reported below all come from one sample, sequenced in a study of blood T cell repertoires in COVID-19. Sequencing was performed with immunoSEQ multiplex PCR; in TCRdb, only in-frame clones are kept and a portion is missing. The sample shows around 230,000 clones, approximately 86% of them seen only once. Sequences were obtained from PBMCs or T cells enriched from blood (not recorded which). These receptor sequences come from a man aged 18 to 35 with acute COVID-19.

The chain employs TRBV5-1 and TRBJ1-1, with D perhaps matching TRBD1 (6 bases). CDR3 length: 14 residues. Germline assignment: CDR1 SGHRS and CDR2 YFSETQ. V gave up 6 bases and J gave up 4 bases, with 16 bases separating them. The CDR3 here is CASTSGGMGTEAFF. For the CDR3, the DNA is TGCGCCAGCACTTCTGGGGGCATGGGCACTGAAGCTTTCTTT.

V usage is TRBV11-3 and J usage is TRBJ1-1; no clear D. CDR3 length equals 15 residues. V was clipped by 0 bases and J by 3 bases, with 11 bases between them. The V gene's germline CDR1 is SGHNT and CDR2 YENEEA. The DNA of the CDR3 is TGTGCCAGCAGCTTAGAGTGGAGTTTGGACACTGAAGCTTTCTTT. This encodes CASSLEWSLDTEAFF. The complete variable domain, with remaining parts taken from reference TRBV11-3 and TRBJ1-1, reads EAGVVQSPRYKIIEKKQPVAFWCNPISGHNTLYWYLQNLGQGPELLIRYENEEAVDDSQLPKDRFSAERLKGVDSTLKIQPAELGDSAVYLCASSLEWSLDTEAFFGQGTRLTVV.

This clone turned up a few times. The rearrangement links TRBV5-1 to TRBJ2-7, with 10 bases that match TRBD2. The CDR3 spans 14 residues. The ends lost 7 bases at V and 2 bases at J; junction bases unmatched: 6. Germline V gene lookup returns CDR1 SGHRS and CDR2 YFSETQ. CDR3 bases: TGCGCCAGCTCGACTAGCGGGCCTACCTACGAGCAGTACTTC. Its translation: CASSTSGPTYEQYF.

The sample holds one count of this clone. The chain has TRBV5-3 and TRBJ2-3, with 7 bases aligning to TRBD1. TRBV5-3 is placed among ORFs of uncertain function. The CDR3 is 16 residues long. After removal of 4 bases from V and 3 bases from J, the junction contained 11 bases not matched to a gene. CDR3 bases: TGTGCCAGAAGCCACCGGAGTGGACAGGCGACAGATACGCAGTATTTT. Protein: CARSHRSGQATDTQYF.

CDR3 nucleotides: TGTGCCAGCAGCCGGGACTGGAGCTCCTACGAGCAGTACTTC. It encodes CASSRDWSSYEQYF. The chain employs TRBV2 and TRBJ2-7, with D tentatively TRBD2 (6 bases). Trimming took off 6 bases at V and 0 bases at J, with 12 bases between the two ends. This CDR3 contains 14 residues. Germline lookup yields CDR1 SNHLY and CDR2 FYNNEI.

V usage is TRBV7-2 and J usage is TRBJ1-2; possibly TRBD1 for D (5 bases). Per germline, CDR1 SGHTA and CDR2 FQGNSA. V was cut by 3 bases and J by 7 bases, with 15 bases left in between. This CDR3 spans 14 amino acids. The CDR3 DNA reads TGTGCCAGCAGCTTGTGGCAGGGAACCGGTGGCTACACCTTC. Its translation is CASSLWQGTGGYTF. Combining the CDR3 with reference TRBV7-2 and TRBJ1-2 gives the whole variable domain GAGVSQSPSNKVTEKGKDVELRCDPISGHTALYWYRQSLGQGLEFLIYFQGNSAPDKSGLPSDRFSAERTGGSVSTLTIQRTQQEDSAVYLCASSLWQGTGGYTFGSGTRLTVV.

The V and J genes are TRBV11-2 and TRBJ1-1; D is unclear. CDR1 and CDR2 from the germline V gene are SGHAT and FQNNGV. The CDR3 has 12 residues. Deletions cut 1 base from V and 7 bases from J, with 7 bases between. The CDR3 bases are TGTGCCAGCAGCTTAGTCCAATTTGAAGCTTTCTTT. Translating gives CASSLVQFEAFF.

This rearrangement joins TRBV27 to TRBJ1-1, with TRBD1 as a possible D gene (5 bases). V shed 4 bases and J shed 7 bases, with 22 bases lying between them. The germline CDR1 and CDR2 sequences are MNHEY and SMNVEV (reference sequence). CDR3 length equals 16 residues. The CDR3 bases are TGTGCCAGCAGTTCGGCAGGGCAACCGGGTGTGGGTGAAGCTTTCTTT. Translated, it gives CASSSAGQPGVGEAFF.

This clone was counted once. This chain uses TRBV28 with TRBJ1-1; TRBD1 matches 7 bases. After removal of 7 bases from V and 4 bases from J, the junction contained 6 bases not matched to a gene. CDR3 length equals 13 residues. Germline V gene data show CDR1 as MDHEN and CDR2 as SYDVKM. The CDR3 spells CASTATGVTEAFF. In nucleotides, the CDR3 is TGTGCCAGCACCGCAACAGGGGTCACTGAAGCTTTCTTT.

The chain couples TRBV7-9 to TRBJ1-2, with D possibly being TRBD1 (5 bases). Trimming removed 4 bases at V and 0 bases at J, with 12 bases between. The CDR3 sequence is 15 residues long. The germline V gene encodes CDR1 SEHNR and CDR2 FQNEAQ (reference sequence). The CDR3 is CASSYATGANYGYTF. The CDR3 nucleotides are TGTGCCAGCAGCTATGCGACGGGGGCTAACTATGGCTACACCTTC.

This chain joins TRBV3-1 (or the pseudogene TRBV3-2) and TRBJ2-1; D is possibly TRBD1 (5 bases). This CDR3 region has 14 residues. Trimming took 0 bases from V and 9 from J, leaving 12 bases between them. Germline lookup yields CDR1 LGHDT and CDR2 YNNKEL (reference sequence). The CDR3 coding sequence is TGTGCCAGCAGCCAAGATTTCCCTAGGGGTGAGCAGTTCTTC. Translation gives CASSQDFPRGEQFF.

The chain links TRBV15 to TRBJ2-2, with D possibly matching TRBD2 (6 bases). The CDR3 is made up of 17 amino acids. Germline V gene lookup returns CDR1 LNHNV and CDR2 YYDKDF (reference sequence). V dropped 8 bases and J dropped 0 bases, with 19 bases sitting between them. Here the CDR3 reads CATLRKGGNANTGELFF. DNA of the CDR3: TGTGCCACCCTAAGGAAAGGAGGGAACGCGAACACCGGGGAGCTGTTTTTT.

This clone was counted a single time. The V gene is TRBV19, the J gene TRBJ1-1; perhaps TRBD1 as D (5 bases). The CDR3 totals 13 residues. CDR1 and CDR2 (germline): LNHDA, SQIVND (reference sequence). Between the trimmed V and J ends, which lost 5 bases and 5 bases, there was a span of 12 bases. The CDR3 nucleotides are TGTGCCAGTAGTCGGGGGTCGGGTACTGAAGCTTTCTTT. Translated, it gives CASSRGSGTEAFF.

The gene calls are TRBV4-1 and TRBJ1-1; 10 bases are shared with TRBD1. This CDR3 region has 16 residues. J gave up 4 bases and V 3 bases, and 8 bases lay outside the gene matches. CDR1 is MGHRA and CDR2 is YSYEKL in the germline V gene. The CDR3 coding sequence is TGCGCCAGCAGCCAGCCCGACAGGGGGCTGGGCACTGAAGCTTTCTTT. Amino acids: CASSQPDRGLGTEAFF.